This T cell receptor (beta chain) was profiled in a study of blood T cell repertoires in COVID-19. Across the whole study: There were acute and convalescent COVID-19 samples, and they came from the United States, Italy and Spain. PBMCs, B-cell-depleted T cells, or T cells were the source of the cDNA or gDNA that made up the material.

The CDR3 consists of 13 residues. The germline V gene has CDR1 MNHEY and CDR2 SVGAGI. V dropped 6 bases and J dropped 1; count of bases not matched to a gene: 0. Methods used by the authors: Estimated nucleated cell counts came from reference gene primer amplification. The assay was immunoSEQ multiplex PCR, and TCRdb's table has in-frame clones only and misses some. That table supplies the V and J calls and clone size; D and trimming were determined from the DNA. The sample consists of approximately 110,000 clones, 85% of them appearing once. The rearrangement joins TRBV6-5 to TRBJ2-3, with TRBD2 matching 8 bases. Material for sequencing was peripheral blood. This TCR derives from a human donor in a cohort sampled during active COVID-19. The CDR3 reads CASSGRGTDTQYF. The CDR3 DNA follows: TGTGCCAGCAGCGGGAGGGGCACAGATACGCAGTATTTT.